These T cell receptor beta chains were read from a single sample in a study of T cells after posttransplantation cyclophosphamide. Data came from immunoSEQ multiplex PCR; TCRdb stores just in-frame clones and leaves some out. The sample yields approximately 52,000 clones, roughly 86% seen once. Input material: PBMCs. The origin of the receptors is a man aged 30 to 39 with a blood cancer, CMV-positive, and with a related stem cell donor. Both conserved end residues are part of each CDR3. A D gene is named only where the DNA matches it firmly. Clone size is stated in some rows and not others, as once, few, many or a class when expanded.

V,size,D,J,CDR3,DNA
TRBV7-8,NA,NA,TRBJ2-1,CASSLGTSYNEQFF,TGTGCCAGCAGCCTGGGGACTTCCTACAATGAGCAGTTCTTC
TRBV5-4,NA,TRBD1,TRBJ1-4,CASSDRGREKLFF,TGTGCCAGCAGCGACAGGGGCAGGGAAAAACTGTTTTTT
TRBV18,NA,TRBD2,TRBJ2-3,CASSPRTSGASTDTQYF,TGTGCCAGCTCACCGCGGACTAGCGGGGCTAGCACAGATACGCAGTATTTT
TRBV7-8,NA,TRBD1,TRBJ1-5,CASSLAPGGADQPQHF,TGTGCCAGCAGCTTAGCCCCAGGGGGCGCGGATCAGCCCCAGCATTTT
TRBV18,NA,NA,TRBJ1-4,CASSPPSQGNEKLFF,TGTGCCAGCTCACCACCGAGCCAGGGTAATGAAAAACTGTTTTTT
TRBV5-6,once,NA,TRBJ1-6,CASSLKRWDSPLHF,TGTGCCAGCAGCTTGAAGCGTTGGGATTCACCCCTCCACTTT
TRBV7-2,NA,TRBD2,TRBJ2-1,CASSLGTSGRRIGGEQFF,TGTGCCAGCAGCTTAGGGACTAGCGGGAGGAGGATCGGTGGTGAGCAGTTCTTC
TRBV9,NA,NA,TRBJ2-6,CASSVEGAGGANVLTF,TGTGCCAGCAGCGTAGAGGGGGCGGGAGGGGCCAACGTCCTGACTTTC
TRBV7-8,NA,TRBD1,TRBJ1-5,CASSPRQGWGQPQHF,TGTGCCAGCAGCCCACGACAGGGATGGGGTCAGCCCCAGCATTTT
TRBV4-3,NA,NA,TRBJ2-7,CASSQVGGVSYEQYF,TGCGCCAGCAGCCAGGTAGGCGGCGTCTCCTACGAGCAGTACTTC
TRBV7-2,once,NA,TRBJ2-2,CASSFPPWRELFF,TGTGCCAGCAGCTTTCCACCATGGCGGGAGCTGTTTTTT
TRBV5-8,few,TRBD2,TRBJ2-3,CASSLNGGRVRTDTQYF,TGTGCCAGCAGCTTGAACGGCGGGAGGGTAAGGACAGATACGCAGTATTTT
TRBV10-3,NA,NA,TRBJ2-7,CAISDAAASSSEQYF,TGTGCCATCAGTGATGCAGCGGCGAGTTCGAGTGAGCAGTACTTC
TRBV10-3,NA,TRBD2,TRBJ2-3,CAISGLAGEGWGDTQYF,TGTGCCATCAGCGGACTAGCGGGAGAGGGTTGGGGAGATACGCAGTATTTT
TRBV7-3,NA,TRBD2,TRBJ2-1,CASSLLAGGGNEQFF,TGTGCCAGCAGCCTGCTAGCGGGAGGGGGCAATGAGCAGTTCTTC